This passage covers 22 T cell receptor beta chains from one sample sequenced in a study of blood T cell repertoires in COVID-19. The data were produced by immunoSEQ multiplex PCR, yet TCRdb's version contains in-frame clones alone and is incomplete. The sample carries about 500,000 clones, roughly 89% recorded once. The sequencing sample was made of peripheral blood. Every receptor here comes from a woman between 50 and 59 years old with COVID-19, enrolled during active disease.

The table lists this clone with a count of one. The chain uses TRBV7-6 and TRBJ2-5; 8 bases agree with TRBD1. The CDR3 is 21 amino acids. The J segment lost 4 bases and the V segment lost 3 bases, leaving 25 bases of the junction unmatched. CDR1 and CDR2 (germline): SGHVS, FNYEAQ. The CDR3 nucleotides are TGTGCCAGCAGCTTTTCCCCCGCGACAGGGGCCTATGCGGTGGATCTAGAGACCCAGTACTTC. Translation gives CASSFSPATGAYAVDLETQYF.

The chain uses TRBV11-2 and TRBJ2-1; TRBD2 matches at 8 bases. The germline gives CDR1 SGHAT, CDR2 FQNNGV. V lost 5 bases to trimming and J lost 9 bases; unmatched junction nucleotides: 12. The CDR3 extends over 15 amino acids. CDR3 region: CASSESGLGAVEQFF. CDR3 sequence (DNA): TGTGCCAGCAGCGAGTCGGGACTAGGAGCGGTTGAGCAGTTCTTC. Filled out from reference TRBV11-2 and TRBJ2-1, the complete variable domain reads EAGVAQSPRYKIIEKRQSVAFWCNPISGHATLYWYQQILGQGPKLLIQFQNNGVVDDSQLPKDRFSAERLKGVDSTLKIQPAKLEDSAVYLCASSESGLGAVEQFFGPGTRLTVL.

This clone was found a few times. The genes are TRBV12-2 and TRBJ1-6; TRBD1 reflects the table's D call only, with no check against the DNA. TRBV12-2 is assigned pseudogene status. This CDR3 has 17 residues. CDR3 DNA: TGTGCAAGTCGCTTAAAGCAGGGGAGCTCCTATAATTCACCCCTCCACTTT. It encodes CASRLKQGSSYNSPLHF.

The rearrangement uses TRBV28 and TRBJ2-6; D possibly corresponds to TRBD1 (5 bases). With 3 bases removed from V and 1 base from J, the gap between germline ends came to 13 bases. This CDR3 has 17 amino acids. Germline V CDR1 and CDR2: MDHEN, SYDVKM. The CDR3 DNA reads TGTGCCAGCAGTTTCAACTGGGGCAGGTCTGGGGCCAACGTCCTGACTTTC. Translating it yields CASSFNWGRSGANVLTF.

This clone was found a few times. This chain links TRBV6-5 with TRBJ1-1; no definite D call. V was clipped by 2 bases and J by 1 base, with 5 bases between them. The CDR3 has 13 residues. Germline assignment: CDR1 MNHEY and CDR2 SVGAGI. The CDR3 region is CASSYNGNTEAFF. As DNA, the CDR3 is TGTGCCAGCAGTTACAACGGGAACACTGAAGCTTTCTTT.

The rearrangement joins TRBV4-1 to TRBJ2-7; unclear D gene. Germline CDR1 is MGHRA and CDR2 is YSYEKL. Trimming stripped 0 bases from V and 3 bases from J, with 12 bases between. The CDR3 runs 15 residues. The CDR3 sequence: CASSQERGRIYEQYF. The CDR3 region has the DNA TGCGCCAGCAGCCAAGAAAGAGGAAGAATCTACGAGCAGTACTTC.

The V and J genes are TRBV12-3 or TRBV12-4 and TRBJ1-2, with 9 bases fitting TRBD1. The CDR3 consists of 13 residues. V gave up 2 bases and J gave up 6 bases; unmatched junction bases: 1. The CDR3 DNA is TGTGCCAGCAGTTTAAGACAGGGGGATGGCTACACCTTC. Translating it yields CASSLRQGDGYTF.

CDR3 amino acids: CASSPGRERSYGYTF. In DNA, the CDR3 is TGCGCCAGCAGCCCCGGGAGGGAAAGGTCCTATGGCTACACCTTC. V is TRBV5-1 and J is TRBJ1-2, with D unclear. With 4 bases removed from V and 4 bases from J, the gap between germline ends came to 17 bases. CDR3 length: 15 amino acids. From germline, CDR1 is SGHRS and CDR2 YFSETQ.

This chain connects TRBV5-1 to TRBJ1-1; TRBD1 might be the D (5 bases). The CDR3 is made up of 14 amino acids. Looked up from germline, CDR1 is SGHRS and CDR2 is YFSETQ. Trimming left V 5 bases short and J 3 bases short, with 14 bases between. As DNA, the CDR3 is TGCGCCAGCAGGGGGCCGGGGGAGGACACTGAAGCTTTCTTT. It encodes CASRGPGEDTEAFF.

In this sample, this clone turned up once. This CDR3 reads CATRQGGNTEAFF. CDR3 nucleotide sequence: TGTGCCACGAGACAGGGGGGGAACACTGAAGCTTTCTTT. The chain combines TRBV10-3 with TRBJ1-1; 9 bases align to TRBD1. Germline V lookup: CDR1 ENHRY, CDR2 SYGVKD. V was clipped by 10 bases and J by 1 base; unmatched bases: 4. This CDR3 has 13 amino acids.

This chain connects TRBV7-6 to TRBJ1-1; no reliable D call. Trimming took 5 bases from V and 2 from J, leaving 12 bases between them. CDR3 length: 14 amino acids. The V gene's germline CDR1 is SGHVS and CDR2 FNYEAQ. The chain's CDR3 is CASSRGFRNTEAFF. The CDR3 DNA follows: TGTGCCAGCAGCCGCGGGTTCCGAAACACTGAAGCTTTCTTT.

This clone was seen only once. V is TRBV19 and J is TRBJ1-5; D may be TRBD1 (5 bases). Germline loops: CDR1 LNHDA, CDR2 SQIVND (reference sequence). V lost 1 base and J lost 0, with 10 bases in between. CDR3 length equals 16 residues. The CDR3 reads CASSIVRGSSNQPQHF. CDR3 in DNA: TGTGCCAGTAGTATAGTTAGGGGTAGTAGCAATCAGCCCCAGCATTTT.

With respect to this clone: Other DNA sequences in this specimen translate into the identical CDR3. The chain joins TRBV18 to TRBJ2-2; D is perhaps TRBD1 (6 bases). V was trimmed by 1 base and J by 0 bases, leaving 6 bases between them. This CDR3 has 15 amino acids. Germline CDR1 and CDR2: KGHSH and LQKENI. In nucleotides, the CDR3 is TGTGCCAGCTCACCACGGACAGCGAACACCGGGGAGCTGTTTTTT. This encodes CASSPRTANTGELFF.

V usage is TRBV7-9 and J usage is TRBJ2-1; D is ambiguous. Trimming left V 3 bases short and J 5 bases short, with 14 bases between. Germline loops: CDR1 SEHNR, CDR2 FQNEAQ (reference sequence). CDR3 size: 15 residues. The CDR3 here is CASSFLLSLHNEQFF. For the CDR3, the DNA is TGTGCCAGCAGCTTCCTTCTGTCGCTACACAATGAGCAGTTCTTC.

The chain recombines TRBV6-5 with TRBJ2-7; possibly TRBD1 for D (5 bases). Deletions cut 10 bases from V and 2 bases from J, with 18 bases between. Germline CDR1 is MNHEY and CDR2 is SVGAGI. This CDR3 contains 14 residues. The DNA for the CDR3 is TGTGCCAACCAGGATTCCAGGGCCCCCTACGAGCAGTACTTC. It yields the protein CANQDSRAPYEQYF.

V and J are TRBV28 and TRBJ2-5; TRBD2 agrees at 12 bases. Germline-derived CDR1 and CDR2 are MDHEN and SYDVKM. CDR3 length: 16 residues. The V segment lost 2 bases and the J segment 1 base; nucleotides outside the gene matches: 2. The CDR3 loop is CASSLGLAGPQETQYF. Written as DNA, the CDR3 is TGTGCCAGCAGTTTAGGACTAGCGGGGCCCCAAGAGACCCAGTACTTC. The whole variable domain, remainder taken from reference TRBV28 and TRBJ2-5, is DVKVTQSSRYLVKRTGEKVFLECVQDMDHENMFWYRQDPGLGLRLIYFSYDVKMKEKGDIPEGYSVSREKKERFSLILESASTNQTSMYLCASSLGLAGPQETQYFGPGTRLLVL.

The chain recombines TRBV5-1 with TRBJ1-1; no reliable D call. CDR3 length: 13 amino acids. Germline V gene data show CDR1 as SGHRS and CDR2 as YFSETQ. V lost 0 bases and J 7 bases, leaving 10 bases between the germline ends. CDR3 in amino acids: CASSLGGRDEAFF. CDR3 DNA: TGCGCCAGCAGCTTGGGAGGGAGGGATGAAGCTTTCTTT.

V gene TRBV10-1 combines with J gene TRBJ2-3, with D perhaps matching TRBD2 (6 bases). The V end was cut by 3 bases, the J end by 6 bases, with 19 bases between. This CDR3 spans 16 amino acids. Per germline, CDR1 WNHNN and CDR2 SYGVQD (reference sequence). The DNA for the CDR3 is TGCGCCAGCAGTGACCCGGGGGACCGGGAGTCGGATACGCAGTATTTT. It codes for CASSDPGDRESDTQYF.

This clone has only one observation. The rearrangement uses TRBV7-3 and TRBJ2-6; D is perhaps TRBD1 (7 bases). CDR3 length: 16 residues. The V and J ends lost 5 bases and 0 bases respectively, with 11 bases between them. Germline assignment: CDR1 SGHTA and CDR2 FQGTGA. The CDR3 bases are TGTGCCAGCAGCCCGGAGGGGGCCTCTGGGGCCAACGTCCTGACTTTC. This translates into CASSPEGASGANVLTF.

The rearrangement links TRBV11-2 to TRBJ2-7; D ambiguous. Trimming removed 0 bases from V and 6 bases from J, with 9 bases in between. The CDR3 has 13 amino acids. The germline V gene has CDR1 SGHAT and CDR2 FQNNGV. The CDR3 here is CASSLDISSEQYF. The CDR3 bases are TGTGCCAGCAGCTTAGATATTTCTAGCGAGCAGTACTTC.

This clone was counted between two and nine times. J is TRBJ2-3 and V is TRBV7-9; TRBD2 agrees at 7 bases. Trimming removed 5 bases from V and 4 bases from J; junction bases left unmatched: 9. The CDR3 sequence is 15 residues long. The V gene's germline CDR1 is SEHNR and CDR2 FQNEAQ (reference sequence). DNA for the CDR3: TGTGCCAGCAGCCGTAGCTCGGGGGGTGCAGATACGCAGTATTTT. Protein: CASSRSSGGADTQYF.

This clone was found once. This chain joins TRBV6-1 and TRBJ2-7; no clear D gene. The germline gives CDR1 MNHNS, CDR2 SASEGT. V lost 3 bases and J 2 bases, leaving 5 bases between the germline ends. The CDR3 extends over 12 amino acids. The CDR3 bases are TGTGCCAGCAGTGACGTTGCCTACGAGCAGTACTTC. Protein: CASSDVAYEQYF.